The 17 T cell receptor beta chains presented below share a single source sample, sequenced in a study of cytomegalovirus exposure and HLA in healthy donors. The PCR used 60 Vbeta and 13 Jbeta primers. Sequencing used immunoSEQ multiplex PCR; TCRdb keeps in-frame clones, though not all of them. The table lists about 130,000 clones, approximately 80% of them singletons, with roughly 2% in the top ten. Sequencing used PBMCs. The receptors stem from a young man in good health and CMV-seronegative.

The chain recombines TRBV7-8 with TRBJ1-2; weak D call: TRBD1 (5 bases). This CDR3 contains 15 residues. The V end was cut by 2 bases, the J end by 5 bases, with 15 bases between. Germline assignment: CDR1 SGHVS and CDR2 FQNEAQ. In nucleotides, the CDR3 is TGTGCCAGCAGCTTAAATACAGGCTTGCAATATGGCTACACCTTC. As protein: CASSLNTGLQYGYTF. The full variable domain, completed using reference TRBV7-8 and TRBJ1-2, is GAGVSQSPRYKVAKRGQDVALRCDPISGHVSLFWYQQALGQGPEFLTYFQNEAQLDKSGLPSDRFFAERPEGSVSTLKIQRTQQEDSAVYLCASSLNTGLQYGYTFGSGTRLTVV.

J is TRBJ2-1 and V is TRBV14, with D possibly being TRBD2 (6 bases). CDR1 SGHDN and CDR2 FVKESK come from the germline V gene. The CDR3 contains 15 residues. V was pared by 2 bases and J by 4 bases, with 12 bases between. The CDR3: CASSQIPGTYNEQFF. In DNA, the CDR3 is TGTGCCAGCAGCCAAATCCCCGGGACTTACAATGAGCAGTTCTTC.

V and J are TRBV6-4 and TRBJ1-1; the match to TRBD1 covers 8 bases. CDR3 length: 15 residues. Germline V gene sequence: CDR1 MRHNA, CDR2 SNTAGT. The V gene end was trimmed by 5 bases and the J gene end by 4 bases; junction bases not matched to a gene: 9. The CDR3 region is CASSRDGQGVTEAFF. Written as DNA, the CDR3 is TGTGCCAGCAGTAGAGACGGACAGGGAGTCACTGAAGCTTTCTTT.

The chain recombines TRBV5-5 with TRBJ2-7, with TRBD1 matching over 10 bases. The V segment lost 4 bases and the J segment 3 bases; nucleotides outside the gene matches: 13. CDR1 is SGHKS, CDR2 YYEKEE, per germline (reference sequence). There are 17 residues in the CDR3. The CDR3 spells CASSRTTGQGIIYEQYF. The CDR3 region has the DNA TGTGCCAGCAGCCGGACCACGGGACAGGGGATAATCTACGAGCAGTACTTC.

This clone was recorded a few times. This rearrangement joins TRBV7-6 to TRBJ2-2; D possibly corresponds to TRBD2 (6 bases). CDR1 and CDR2 from the germline V gene are SGHVS and FNYEAQ. The CDR3 spans 17 residues. V shed 4 bases and J shed 4 bases, with 19 bases lying between them. CDR3 amino acids: CASSSPLGLRGTGELFF. The DNA for the CDR3 is TGTGCCAGCAGCTCCCCATTAGGTTTGCGGGGCACCGGGGAGCTGTTTTTT.

The chain has TRBV30 and TRBJ2-7; a possible D gene is TRBD2 (6 bases). Per germline, CDR1 GTSNPN and CDR2 SVGIG (reference sequence). V was trimmed by 0 bases and J by 3 bases, leaving 12 bases between them. CDR3 length: 14 residues. The CDR3 bases are TGTGCCTGGAGTGTTTCTGGACTACTCTACGAGCAGTACTTC. Translated: CAWSVSGLLYEQYF.

J is TRBJ2-3 and V is TRBV9; 7 positions agree with TRBD2. The CDR3 loop spans 15 amino acids. With V trimmed by 0 bases and J by 1 base, 2 bases remained unmatched. Germline V gene lookup returns CDR1 SGDLS and CDR2 YYNGEE. The CDR3 DNA reads TGTGCCAGCAGCGTAGGCGGGAGACGCACAGATACGCAGTATTTT. It codes for CASSVGGRRTDTQYF.

As concerns this clone: Other DNA sequences in the sample encode the same CDR3. The J gene is TRBJ1-5, the V gene TRBV30; tentative D call: TRBD1 (6 bases). Germline V gene lookup returns CDR1 GTSNPN and CDR2 SVGIG (reference sequence). Trimming removed 0 bases at V and 5 bases at J, with 8 bases between. This CDR3 comprises 13 residues. CDR3 sequence reads: CAWSVQGDQPQHF. The DNA of the CDR3 is TGTGCCTGGAGTGTACAGGGTGATCAGCCCCAGCATTTT.

The chain is built from TRBV6-6 and TRBJ2-5; maybe TRBD2 (6 bases). Germline V lookup: CDR1 MNHNY, CDR2 SVGAGI (reference sequence). The CDR3 spans 14 residues. V was pared by 2 bases and J by 1 base, with 8 bases between. The CDR3 DNA is TGTGCCAGCAGTTACACGGGGGTCCAAGAGACCCAGTACTTC. Translation: CASSYTGVQETQYF.

The chain employs TRBV5-5 and TRBJ2-5; 7 bases match TRBD1. Germline V gene sequence: CDR1 SGHKS, CDR2 YYEKEE (reference sequence). After removal of 3 bases from V and 1 base from J, the junction contained 6 bases not matched to a gene. CDR3 length: 15 residues. Written as DNA, the CDR3 is TGTGCCAGCAGCTGGACGGGACAGACCCAAGAGACCCAGTACTTC. It yields the protein CASSWTGQTQETQYF.

This clone appeared a few times. For the CDR3, the DNA is TGTGCCATTTACCGGGACAGCTTCAATGAGCAGTTCTTC. This codes for CAIYRDSFNEQFF. The chain is built from TRBV6-1 and TRBJ2-1; 7 bases are shared with TRBD1. Per the germline V gene, CDR1 is MNHNS and CDR2 is SASEGT. V shed 10 bases and J 6 bases; nucleotides not matched to a gene: 9. The CDR3 consists of 13 residues.

The chain has TRBV19 and TRBJ1-5; D is perhaps TRBD1 (6 bases). The CDR3 is 14 residues long. The V gene's germline CDR1 is LNHDA and CDR2 SQIVND (reference sequence). V was cut by 2 bases and J by 7 bases, with 12 bases left in between. The DNA for the CDR3 is TGTGCCAGTAGTATAAGCAGGGGTGTCCAGCCCCAGCATTTT. Translated: CASSISRGVQPQHF.

The CDR3 nucleotides are TGTGCCAGCAGCCCGGGGCGGGACAGCTACGAGCAGTACTTC. This sequence encodes CASSPGRDSYEQYF. The V and J genes are TRBV9 and TRBJ2-7; tentatively, D is TRBD1 (7 bases). The germline gives CDR1 SGDLS, CDR2 YYNGEE. This CDR3 is 14 amino acids long. The ends were cut back, 4 bases at V and 3 bases at J, with 14 bases in the middle.

J is TRBJ2-3 and V is TRBV5-1; D ambiguous. Germline CDR1 SGHRS, CDR2 YFSETQ. The CDR3 is 15 residues long. V shed 4 bases and J shed 0 bases, with 12 bases lying between them. The DNA for the CDR3 is TGCGCCAGCAGCCTCGGTTCTGCTAGCACAGATACGCAGTATTTT. This sequence encodes CASSLGSASTDTQYF.

The chain uses TRBV27 and TRBJ2-5, with D possibly matching TRBD1 (6 bases). The CDR3 is 19 amino acids. The V gene lost 0 bases and the J gene lost 1 base, with 21 bases spanning the gap. Germline CDR1 reads MNHEY; CDR2 reads SMNVEV (reference sequence). CDR3: CASSLSIGEAGASQETQYF. For the CDR3, the DNA is TGTGCCAGCAGTTTATCGATTGGGGAAGCAGGGGCATCCCAAGAGACCCAGTACTTC.

J is TRBJ2-1 and V is TRBV27; D is unclear. The CDR3 is made up of 13 amino acids. From germline, CDR1 is MNHEY and CDR2 SMNVEV (reference sequence). Trimming removed 3 bases from V and 3 bases from J, with 6 bases in between. The CDR3 sequence is CASSFPVYNEQFF. In DNA form, the CDR3 reads TGTGCCAGCAGTTTCCCCGTCTACAATGAGCAGTTCTTC.

The V gene is TRBV27, the J gene TRBJ1-4, with D perhaps TRBD1 (5 bases). Germline V gene sequence: CDR1 MNHEY, CDR2 SMNVEV (reference sequence). The CDR3 is made up of 16 amino acids. With 6 bases removed from V and 4 bases from J, the gap between germline ends came to 18 bases. The CDR3 is CASSPDRSPINEKLFF. CDR3 in DNA: TGTGCCAGCAGCCCTGACAGAAGCCCTATTAATGAAAAACTGTTTTTT. Using reference TRBV27 and TRBJ1-4 for the parts outside the CDR3, the full variable domain is EAQVTQNPRYLITVTGKKLTVTCSQNMNHEYMSWYRQDPGLGLRQIYYSMNVEVTDKGDVPEGYKVSRKEKRNFPLILESPSPNQTSLYFCASSPDRSPINEKLFFGSGTQLSVL.